This TCR beta chain was profiled in a study of blood T cell repertoires in COVID-19 (TCRdb year 2020). Regarding the complete study: Collaborator samples came from the United States, Italy and Spain and covered acute and convalescent phases of COVID-19. Nearly every sample came with metadata listing a de-identified subject ID, COVID-19 status, age in years and sex. The dataset comprised deeply sampled blood TCRbeta repertoires from subjects exposed to, actively infected with, or recovered from COVID-19. The material from the prospective study consisted of cDNA or gDNA derived from T cells, B-cell-depleted T cells, or PBMCs. The repertoires were released in a freely available public database intended as a resource for research on the immune response to SARS-CoV-2. Samples came from the ongoing ImmuneRACE study (first 160 participants) plus 1,254 subjects from 6 global collaborators. Where available, HLA class I and class II types were obtained from metadata supplied by the sample provider rather than from assay-based typing. General findings and caveats noted by the study authors: The quantity of clinical and demographic metadata differed by source and by participant and was supplied without curation.

The immunoSEQ Assay, a bias-controlled multiplex PCR, was used to amplify TCRbeta CDR3 regions from genomic DNA. The original pipeline was this. The number of nucleated cells in each sample was estimated from the amplification of reference gene primers within the assay. Sequence reads were collapsed and filtered to measure the absolute abundance of every unique TCRbeta CDR3 rearrangement. For each sample, productive Simpson clonality was calculated as the square root of Simpson's diversity index over productive rearrangements. In its TCRdb copy, this immuneACCESS table keeps in-frame sequences only and misses some clones. Where compared with another copy, unresolved V genes explain less than half of these, and the others have no known cause. That table gives V, J and clone size, and the DNA gave D and trimming. In all, the sample holds over 250,000 clones, and approximately 85% of those were seen once. The ten largest clones take up 5.1% of the sample.

The CDR3 holds 12 amino acids from the cysteine to the phenylalanine. Only the CDR3 region is kept as DNA, spanning 36 bases read in frame from base 1. The germline ends are 12 bases apart after V is trimmed by 7 bases and J by 6 bases. As encoded in the germline V gene, CDR1 is SNHLY while CDR2 is FYNNEI. As for this clone: What antigen it recognizes has not been identified. Base qualities were left out, and no much larger clone turns up one base away.

Each collaborating institution followed its own protocols to collect whole blood in K2EDTA tubes. Collaborator samples were shipped for TCRbeta analysis as frozen whole blood, isolated PBMCs, or DNA extracted from either sample type. The material sequenced was peripheral blood. The V and J segments used are TRBV2 and TRBJ1-1; the D gene is perhaps TRBD1, on 6 matching bases. The origin of this receptor is a middle-aged man with active or convalescent COVID-19. The CDR3 loop reads CASTWTAAEAFF. The DNA is as follows: TGTGCCAGCACTTGGACAGCAGCTGAAGCTTTCTTT. Extended through the reference TRBV2 and TRBJ1-1 proteins, this CDR3 yields the full variable domain: EPEVTQTPSHQVTQMGQEVILRCVPISNHLYFYWYRQILGQKVEFLVSFYNNEISEKSEIFDDQFSVERPDGSNFTLKIRSTKLEDSAMYFCASTWTAAEAFFGQGTRLTVV.